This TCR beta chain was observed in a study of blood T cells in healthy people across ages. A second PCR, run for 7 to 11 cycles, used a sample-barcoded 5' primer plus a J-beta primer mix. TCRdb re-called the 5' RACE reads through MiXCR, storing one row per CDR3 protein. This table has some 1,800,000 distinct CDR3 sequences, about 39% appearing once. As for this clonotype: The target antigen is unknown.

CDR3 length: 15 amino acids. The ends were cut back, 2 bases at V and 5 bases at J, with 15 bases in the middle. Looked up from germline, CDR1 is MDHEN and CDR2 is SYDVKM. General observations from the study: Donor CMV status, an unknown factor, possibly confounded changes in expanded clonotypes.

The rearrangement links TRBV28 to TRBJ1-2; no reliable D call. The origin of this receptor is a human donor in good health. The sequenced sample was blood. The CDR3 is CASSLPNQILYGYTF. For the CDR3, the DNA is TGTGCCAGCAGTTTACCTAACCAGATACTATATGGCTACACCTTC.